One and the same sample provided the 29 T cell receptor beta chains below, sequenced in a study of T cell responses to AZD1222 COVID-19 vaccine. Data came from immunoSEQ multiplex PCR; TCRdb stores just in-frame clones and leaves some out. The sample holds around 120,000 clones, approximately 90% seen once. Sequenced here: peripheral blood, sampled on day 0 of AZD1222 vaccination. All receptors derive from an adult in good health.

This chain uses TRBV7-3 with TRBJ2-3, with 12 positions matching TRBD2. Trimming took 5 bases from V and 4 from J; bases not matched to a gene: 4. Looked up from germline, CDR1 is SGHTA and CDR2 is FQGTGA. The CDR3 sequence is 15 residues long. This chain's CDR3 is CASSRLAGVADTQYF. The DNA for the CDR3 is TGTGCCAGCAGCCGACTAGCGGGAGTGGCAGATACGCAGTATTTT.

The chain joins TRBV5-4 to TRBJ1-4, with 9 bases lining up with TRBD1. CDR1 and CDR2 from the germline V gene are SGHNT and YYREEE (reference sequence). The CDR3 runs 15 residues. Trimming at V came to 2 bases and at J to 16 bases, leaving 15 bases not matched to a gene. CDR3 residues: CASSFRRSGTGSWFF. CDR3 bases: TGTGCCAGCAGCTTTCGCCGCTCCGGGACAGGGTCGTGGTTTTTT.

This clone was seen only once. This chain uses TRBV18 with TRBJ2-2; unclear D gene. The CDR3 runs to 14 residues. Germline values: CDR1 KGHSH, CDR2 LQKENI. V was cut by 4 bases and J by 4 bases, with 10 bases left in between. CDR3 bases: TGTGCCAGCTCACGGTCTGTTTTCACCGGGGAGCTGTTTTTT. Translation: CASSRSVFTGELFF.

This chain uses TRBV11-3 with TRBJ2-2; D may be TRBD1 (7 bases). Trimming took off 5 bases at V and 5 bases at J, with 15 bases between the two ends. The CDR3 is 15 residues long. The germline gives CDR1 SGHNT, CDR2 YENEEA. The CDR3 DNA sequence: TGTGCCAGCAGCACGACAGGGAGGAGTACCGGGGAGCTGTTTTTT. Its translation is CASSTTGRSTGELFF.

V usage is TRBV2 and J usage is TRBJ1-5; weak D call: TRBD1 (5 bases). The CDR3 loop spans 14 amino acids. Germline V CDR1 and CDR2: SNHLY, FYNNEI. Trimming stripped 8 bases from V and 7 bases from J, with 18 bases between. CDR3 protein: CASGPRGSMQPQHF. CDR3 DNA: TGTGCCAGCGGGCCGAGGGGCAGTATGCAGCCCCAGCATTTT.

The V and J genes are TRBV2 and TRBJ1-6, with D maybe TRBD1 (6 bases). This CDR3 comprises 15 residues. The germline V and J ends were trimmed by 6 bases and 6 bases, with 15 bases remaining between them. Germline V lookup: CDR1 SNHLY, CDR2 FYNNEI. The CDR3 is CASRLDRIGNSPLHF. CDR3 sequence (DNA): TGTGCCAGCAGACTCGACAGGATCGGTAATTCACCCCTCCACTTT.

The V call is TRBV25-1, the J call TRBJ1-4; the match to TRBD1 covers 9 bases. The CDR3 spans 14 residues. The V gene end was trimmed by 6 bases and the J gene end by 7 bases; junction bases not matched to a gene: 6. CDR1 and CDR2 from the germline V gene are MGHDK and SYGVNS. CDR3 protein: CASRGQGWGEKLFF. The CDR3 DNA reads as TGTGCCAGCAGGGGACAGGGCTGGGGTGAAAAACTGTTTTTT.

This chain connects TRBV2 to TRBJ1-1, with D tentatively TRBD1 (6 bases). CDR1 is SNHLY and CDR2 is FYNNEI in the germline V gene. Trimming stripped 2 bases from V and 5 bases from J, with 12 bases between. CDR3 length equals 14 residues. CDR3 sequence (DNA): TGTGCCAGCAGTGAAAAGAGGGGGGGGACTGAAGCTTTCTTT. Its protein product is CASSEKRGGTEAFF.

This clone was picked up one time. The chain employs TRBV18 and TRBJ1-2, with a tentative D call TRBD1 (5 bases). CDR3 length equals 15 residues. Between the trimmed V and J ends, which lost 0 bases and 4 bases, there was a span of 12 bases. Germline CDR1 is KGHSH and CDR2 is LQKENI. The CDR3 here is CASSPPIPRGYGYTF. The CDR3 coding sequence is TGTGCCAGCTCACCACCCATCCCAAGGGGCTATGGCTACACCTTC.

CDR3 loop: CASSQDWGGYTF. The CDR3 DNA follows: TGTGCCAGCAGCCAAGATTGGGGGGGCTACACCTTC. The chain uses TRBV3-1 (or the pseudogene TRBV3-2) and TRBJ1-2, with TRBD1 as a possible D gene (5 bases). The CDR3 has 12 residues. Trimming left V 0 bases short and J 8 bases short, with 7 bases between. Germline CDR1 and CDR2: LGHDT and YNNKEL (reference sequence).

This chain uses TRBV10-1 with TRBJ1-2; D is possibly TRBD1 (5 bases). Germline V gene sequence: CDR1 WNHNN, CDR2 SYGVQD (reference sequence). The CDR3 is made up of 15 amino acids. V dropped 6 bases and J dropped 7 bases, with 21 bases sitting between them. This chain's CDR3 is CASSATGTSISGYTF. The CDR3, as DNA: TGCGCCAGCAGCGCTACCGGGACCTCTATCTCTGGCTACACCTTC.

This clone was seen a single time. V gene TRBV7-9 combines with J gene TRBJ1-6; D is unclear. There are 17 residues in the CDR3. Germline V gene sequence: CDR1 SEHNR, CDR2 FQNEAQ (reference sequence). The V and J ends lost 4 bases and 0 bases respectively, with 13 bases between them. CDR3 in amino acids: CASSSGRGTSYNSPLHF. The CDR3 bases are TGTGCCAGCAGCTCCGGGCGGGGAACCTCCTATAATTCACCCCTCCACTTT.

The chain has TRBV29-1 and TRBJ2-1, with 10 nucleotides matching TRBD2. V lost 5 bases, J lost 2 bases, and 3 bases stayed unmatched. The CDR3 sequence is 14 residues long. Germline CDR1 reads SQVTM; CDR2 reads ANQGSEA. The CDR3 loop is CSVPLAGAYNEQFF. The DNA for the CDR3 is TGCAGCGTTCCCCTAGCGGGAGCCTACAATGAGCAGTTCTTC.

The rearrangement joins TRBV7-6 to TRBJ1-1; maybe TRBD1 (5 bases). Germline lookup yields CDR1 SGHVS and CDR2 FNYEAQ. This CDR3 contains 14 residues. V gave up 6 bases and J gave up 6 bases, with 17 bases separating them. As DNA, the CDR3 is TGTGCCAGCAGGCCAGCCACGGGGGGATCTGAAGCTTTCTTT. Protein: CASRPATGGSEAFF.

The chain carries TRBV28 and TRBJ2-2; TRBD2 matches 8 bases. The CDR3 totals 18 residues. Germline CDR1 MDHEN, CDR2 SYDVKM. The junction had 13 bases not matched to a gene; V was cut back by 6 bases and J by 1 base. Written as DNA, the CDR3 is TGTGCCAGCAGGAGTACCCTGATAGCGGGGCGGAACACCGGGGAGCTGTTTTTT. It translates to CASRSTLIAGRNTGELFF.

This clone has a handful of counts. The gene calls are TRBV7-9 and TRBJ1-1; no clear D gene. V lost 5 bases and J 10 bases, leaving 17 bases between the germline ends. Looked up from germline, CDR1 is SEHNR and CDR2 is FQNEAQ (reference sequence). The CDR3 spans 13 residues. The CDR3 reads CASSPFAVGGAFF. DNA for the CDR3: TGTGCCAGCAGCCCGTTCGCGGTTGGAGGAGCTTTCTTT. Supplemented by reference TRBV7-9 and TRBJ1-1, the full variable domain reads DTGVSQNPRHKITKRGQNVTFRCDPISEHNRLYWYRQTLGQGPEFLTYFQNEAQLEKSRLLSDRFSAERPKGSFSTLEIQRTEQGDSAMYLCASSPFAVGGAFFGQGTRLTVV.

This sequence joins TRBV30 and TRBJ2-3; possibly TRBD1 or TRBD2 for D (5 bases each). CDR3 length: 11 amino acids. The germline V gene encodes CDR1 GTSNPN and CDR2 SVGIG (reference sequence). V dropped 1 base and J dropped 6 bases, with 5 bases sitting between them. The CDR3 region is CAWSGGDTQYF. As DNA, the CDR3 is TGTGCCTGGAGTGGGGGGGATACGCAGTATTTT. Using reference TRBV30 and TRBJ2-3 for the parts outside the CDR3, the full variable domain is SQTIHQWPATLVQPVGSPLSLECTVEGTSNPNLYWYRQAAGRGLQLLFYSVGIGQISSEVPQNLSASRPQDRQFILSSKKLLLSDSGFYLCAWSGGDTQYFGPGTRLTVL.

The V call is TRBV18, the J call TRBJ1-1, with 7 positions matching TRBD1. Germline values: CDR1 KGHSH, CDR2 LQKENI. The J segment lost 5 bases and the V segment lost 4 bases, leaving 7 bases of the junction unmatched. There are 14 residues in the CDR3. CDR3 bases: TGTGCCAGCTCACAGGGACAGCTTAATACTGAAGCTTTCTTT. This encodes CASSQGQLNTEAFF.

The count of this clone is one. The rearrangement links TRBV5-4 to TRBJ1-2, with D possibly TRBD1 on 5 matching bases. V gave up 1 base and J gave up 3 bases, with 10 bases separating them. This CDR3 is 14 amino acids long. CDR1 and CDR2 (germline): SGHNT, YYREEE (reference sequence). CDR3 nucleotide sequence: TGTGCCAGCAGCTTGCCCAGGGCGGACTATGGCTACACCTTC. Its translation is CASSLPRADYGYTF.

This chain connects TRBV27 to TRBJ2-5, with TRBD1 matching over 7 bases. Per the germline V gene, CDR1 is MNHEY and CDR2 is SMNVEV (reference sequence). V dropped 6 bases and J dropped 1; count of bases not matched to a gene: 5. The length of the CDR3 is 14 residues. The CDR3: CASRKTGSQETQYF. CDR3 coding DNA: TGTGCCAGCAGAAAGACAGGGTCCCAAGAGACCCAGTACTTC.

V is TRBV6-4 and J is TRBJ2-1; either TRBD1 or TRBD2 may fit D (5 bases each). V was shortened by 5 bases and J by 2 bases, with 16 bases between the two germline ends. The CDR3 runs 16 residues. CDR1 MRHNA and CDR2 SNTAGT come from the germline V gene. The CDR3 protein is CASSRKRDGPYNEQFF. The CDR3 DNA reads as TGTGCCAGCAGTCGGAAAAGGGACGGACCCTACAATGAGCAGTTCTTC.

V gene TRBV30 combines with J gene TRBJ2-7, with D perhaps TRBD1 (6 bases). The V and J ends lost 5 bases and 2 bases respectively, with 13 bases between them. Germline CDR1 and CDR2: GTSNPN and SVGIG (reference sequence). The CDR3 is made up of 13 amino acids. This CDR3 is CAWRKRGTYEQYF. CDR3 sequence (DNA): TGTGCCTGGCGAAAGAGGGGGACCTACGAGCAGTACTTC.

The chain has TRBV14 and TRBJ2-3; D is ambiguous. V was shortened by 0 bases and J by 6 bases, with 13 bases between the two germline ends. Germline-derived CDR1 and CDR2 are SGHDN and FVKESK. The CDR3 sequence is 15 residues long. The CDR3 DNA sequence: TGTGCCAGCAGCCAAGATTCATGGGGAATTGATACGCAGTATTTT. Its protein product is CASSQDSWGIDTQYF.

This clone was counted between two and nine times. The J gene is TRBJ1-6, the V gene TRBV23-1; TRBD1 might be the D (5 bases). TRBV23-1 is labeled an ORF, and its function is uncertain. The ends were cut back, 2 bases at V and 6 bases at J, with 14 bases in the middle. This CDR3 is built from 16 residues. CDR3 sequence reads: CASSQPKDSRNSPLHF. CDR3 DNA sequence: TGCGCCAGCAGTCAACCGAAAGACAGTCGTAATTCACCCCTCCACTTT.

This chain connects TRBV11-2 to TRBJ2-1, with a weak D call TRBD2 (6 bases). The length of the CDR3 is 16 residues. CDR1 is SGHAT and CDR2 is FQNNGV in the germline V gene. Trimming pared 0 bases from V and 6 bases from J, leaving 15 bases between. The CDR3 region is CASSLDGGGIRNEQFF. The CDR3 nucleotides read TGTGCCAGCAGCTTAGATGGTGGAGGGATTCGCAATGAGCAGTTCTTC.

The rearrangement uses TRBV4-1 and TRBJ2-1; D is uncertain. V shed 0 bases and J shed 7 bases, with 16 bases lying between them. There are 16 residues in the CDR3. Germline-derived CDR1 and CDR2 are MGHRA and YSYEKL. CDR3 region: CASSQDPASLGNEQFF. As DNA, the CDR3 is TGCGCCAGCAGCCAAGACCCCGCTAGTTTAGGTAATGAGCAGTTCTTC.

V gene TRBV4-2 combines with J gene TRBJ2-1; D is undetermined. Between the trimmed V and J ends, which lost 4 bases and 0 bases, there was a span of 13 bases. Germline V gene data show CDR1 as LGHNA and CDR2 as YNFKEQ. The CDR3 is 16 amino acids. The CDR3 DNA follows: TGTGCCAGCAGCCCTAAAGCCTCAAGCTCCTACAATGAGCAGTTCTTC. This gives the protein CASSPKASSSYNEQFF.

This chain joins TRBV3-1 (or the pseudogene TRBV3-2) and TRBJ1-2; no reliable D call. Trimming removed 2 bases from V and 3 bases from J, with 13 bases in between. The CDR3 has 15 amino acids. The V gene's germline CDR1 is LGHDT and CDR2 YNNKEL (reference sequence). CDR3 sequence (DNA): TGTGCCAGCAGCCAACGGATAGAATCTCACTATGGCTACACCTTC. It encodes CASSQRIESHYGYTF.

This clone showed up just once. The V gene is TRBV24-1, the J gene TRBJ1-2; D unresolved. Germline assignment: CDR1 KGHDR and CDR2 SFDVKD. The CDR3 has 13 residues. Between the trimmed V and J ends, which lost 6 bases and 2 bases, there was a span of 9 bases. The CDR3 DNA sequence: TGTGCCACCAGTTCACGGGTGAACTATGGCTACACCTTC. Translating it yields CATSSRVNYGYTF.